These T cell receptor beta chains were read from a single sample in a study of blood T cells in healthy people across ages. TCRdb re-called the 5' RACE reads through MiXCR, storing one row per CDR3 protein. This table has over 950,000 distinct CDR3 sequences, roughly half appearing once. Sequencing was performed on blood. The receptors shown here come from a woman in her sixties or seventies in good health. Each CDR3 is given with its conserved first and last residue. Fields, in order: J gene, clone size, V gene, D gene, CDR3 protein, CDR3 DNA. A D gene is named only where the DNA matches it firmly. Where a row states a size, it is once, few, many or the class of an expanded clone; other rows omit it.

J: TRBJ2-7
size: NA
V: TRBV7-2
D: NA
CDR3: CASSLAVVNEQYF
DNA: TGTGCCAGCAGCTTAGCGGTGGTCAATGAGCAGTACTTC

J: TRBJ2-7
size: NA
V: TRBV4-2
D: TRBD2
CDR3: CASSQGASGSSDEQYF
DNA: TGTGCCAGCAGCCAAGGGGCTAGCGGGAGTAGCGACGAGCAGTACTTC

J: TRBJ2-3
size: NA
V: TRBV27
D: NA
CDR3: CASSPRTANSHTQYF
DNA: TGTGCCAGCAGTCCCCGGACAGCAAACTCACATACGCAGTATTTT

J: TRBJ2-1
size: NA
V: TRBV7-2
D: TRBD1
CDR3: CASSPHRGNEQFF
DNA: TGTGCCAGCAGCCCACACAGGGGCAATGAGCAGTTCTTC

J: TRBJ2-4
size: NA
V: TRBV20-1
D: NA
CDR3: CSARSPQNIQYF
DNA: TGCAGTGCTAGAAGTCCCCAAAACATTCAGTACTTC

J: TRBJ2-1
size: NA
V: TRBV2
D: NA
CDR3: CASMRGEQFF
DNA: TGTGCCAGCATGAGAGGCGAGCAGTTCTTC

J: TRBJ2-7
size: once
V: TRBV4-1
D: TRBD2
CDR3: CASSQVAGVCEQYF
DNA: TGCGCCAGCAGCCAAGTAGCGGGAGTCTGCGAGCAGTACTTC

J: TRBJ2-7
size: few
V: TRBV13
D: NA
CDR3: CASGDSSGSPYEQYF
DNA: TGTGCCAGCGGGGACAGCTCCGGGAGCCCCTACGAGCAGTACTTC

J: TRBJ2-5
size: NA
V: TRBV5-1
D: TRBD2
CDR3: CASKVLGTSGSIGEQYF
DNA: TGCGCCAGCAAAGTCCTAGGGACTAGCGGGAGTATTGGTGAGCAGTACTTC

J: TRBJ2-7
size: NA
V: TRBV12-3/TRBV12-4
D: TRBD2
CDR3: CASLPLAGVGEQYF
DNA: TGTGCCAGCCTTCCCCTAGCGGGAGTGGGCGAGCAGTACTTC

J: TRBJ1-5
size: few
V: TRBV7-9
D: NA
CDR3: CASRGDQSNQPQHF
DNA: TGTGCCAGCAGGGGGGATCAATCAAATCAGCCCCAGCATTTT

J: TRBJ2-1
size: few
V: TRBV4-3
D: TRBD2
CDR3: CASSQASGRAFGEQFF
DNA: TGCGCCAGCAGCCAGGCCAGCGGGAGGGCCTTTGGTGAGCAGTTCTTC

J: TRBJ1-2
size: NA
V: TRBV5-1
D: TRBD1
CDR3: CASSLEGQGVGYTF
DNA: TGCGCCAGCAGCTTGGAGGGACAGGGAGTTGGCTACACCTTC

J: TRBJ2-3
size: NA
V: TRBV15
D: TRBD2
CDR3: CATSRDGAGRVNTQYF
DNA: TGTGCCACCAGCAGAGATGGAGCGGGAAGGGTCAATACGCAGTATTTT

J: TRBJ2-3
size: NA
V: TRBV25-1
D: NA
CDR3: CASSDKGHSTDTQYF
DNA: TGTGCCAGCAGTGACAAGGGACACAGCACAGATACGCAGTATTTT

J: TRBJ2-1
size: few
V: TRBV5-1
D: NA
CDR3: CASSFPRGSYNEQFF
DNA: TGCGCCAGCAGCTTTCCCCGCGGATCCTACAATGAGCAGTTCTTC